Detailed here is one T cell receptor beta chain. Its antigen remains unidentified. This same CDR3 is encoded by further DNA sequences in the sample. This sample was included in a study of cytomegalovirus exposure and HLA in healthy donors. J lost 4 bases, V lost 8 bases, and 2 bases had no gene match. CDR1 MNHNS and CDR2 SASEGT come from the germline V gene. CDR3 length: 13 residues. General study points: Later findings reportedly placed an Asian-associated ancestry cluster below the approximately 670-donor mean for N-insertions. Immune exposure was documented only through CMV serostatus. Previously analyzed data showed that most TCR beta V segments were productive at a frequency of about 87% or about 30%.

60 Vbeta and 13 Jbeta primers were used in PCR. Assay used: immunoSEQ multiplex PCR; TCRdb lists only in-frame clones, some missing. Of roughly 200,000 clones in the sample, roughly 70% are singletons; the top ten hold less than 2%. This chain uses TRBV6-1 with TRBJ2-1; 10 bases map to TRBD1. Input material: PBMCs. The clonotype comes from a woman in her thirties in good health and CMV-seronegative. Here the CDR3 DNA reads TGTGCCAGCCCGGGACAGGGGTACAATGAGCAGTTCTTC. Translation: CASPGQGYNEQFF.